This T cell receptor (beta chain) was documented in a study of cytomegalovirus exposure and HLA in healthy donors. The study's findings and limits: There were about 160 TCR beta chains listed as cytomegalovirus-associated.

As for this clone: Its antigen is as yet unknown.

The PCR contained 60 Vbeta and 13 Jbeta primers. Libraries were prepared by immunoSEQ multiplex PCR; TCRdb keeps only in-frame clonotypes and omits some of them. The sample has fewer than 150,000 clones, about 74% seen once. The clonotype was recovered from a man between 40 and 49 years old in good health and CMV-seronegative. The specimen was PBMCs.

This CDR3 is CASRRGQTRETQYF. In nucleotides, the CDR3 is TGTGCCAGCAGAAGAGGACAGACCAGGGAGACCCAGTACTTC. V gene TRBV2 combines with J gene TRBJ2-5, with D possibly being TRBD1 (6 bases). The CDR3 consists of 14 residues. Looked up from germline, CDR1 is SNHLY and CDR2 is FYNNEI. V was shortened by 6 bases and J by 5 bases, with 16 bases between the two germline ends.